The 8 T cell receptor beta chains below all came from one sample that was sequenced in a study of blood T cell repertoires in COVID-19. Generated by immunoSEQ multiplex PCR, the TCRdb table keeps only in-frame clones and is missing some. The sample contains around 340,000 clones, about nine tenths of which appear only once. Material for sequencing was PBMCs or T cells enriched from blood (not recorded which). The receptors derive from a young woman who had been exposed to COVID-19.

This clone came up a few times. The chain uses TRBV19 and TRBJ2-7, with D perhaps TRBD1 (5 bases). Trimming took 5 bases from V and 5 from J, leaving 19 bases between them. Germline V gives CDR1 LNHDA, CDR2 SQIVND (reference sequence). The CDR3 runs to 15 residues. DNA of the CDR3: TGTGCCAGTAGTCCAGGGTTTGGTTTAGGCGACGAGCAGTACTTC. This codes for CASSPGFGLGDEQYF. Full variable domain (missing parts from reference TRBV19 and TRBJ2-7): DGGITQSPKYLFRKEGQNVTLSCEQNLNHDAMYWYRQDPGQGLRLIYYSQIVNDFQKGDIAEGYSVSREKKESFPLTVTSAQKNPTAFYLCASSPGFGLGDEQYFGPGTRLTVT.

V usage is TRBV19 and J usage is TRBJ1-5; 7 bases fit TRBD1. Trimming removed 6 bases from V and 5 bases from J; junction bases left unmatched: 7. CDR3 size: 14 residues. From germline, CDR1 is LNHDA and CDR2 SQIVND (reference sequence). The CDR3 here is CASSIRQGYQPQHF. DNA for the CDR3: TGTGCCAGTAGCATAAGACAGGGCTATCAGCCCCAGCATTTT.

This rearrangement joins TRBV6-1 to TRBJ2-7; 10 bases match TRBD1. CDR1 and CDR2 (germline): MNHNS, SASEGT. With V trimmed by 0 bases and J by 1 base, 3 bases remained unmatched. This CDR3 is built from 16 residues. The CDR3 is CASSEAGTGESYEQYF. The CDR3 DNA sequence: TGTGCCAGCAGTGAAGCCGGGACAGGGGAATCCTACGAGCAGTACTTC.

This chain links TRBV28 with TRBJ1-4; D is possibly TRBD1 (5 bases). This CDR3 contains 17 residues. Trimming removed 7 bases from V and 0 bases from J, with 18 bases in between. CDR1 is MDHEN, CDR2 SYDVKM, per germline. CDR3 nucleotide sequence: TGTGCCAGCACCCCTCCGGGGGTCTCCTCAACTAATGAAAAACTGTTTTTT. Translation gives CASTPPGVSSTNEKLFF. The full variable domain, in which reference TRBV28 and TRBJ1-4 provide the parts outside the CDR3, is DVKVTQSSRYLVKRTGEKVFLECVQDMDHENMFWYRQDPGLGLRLIYFSYDVKMKEKGDIPEGYSVSREKKERFSLILESASTNQTSMYLCASTPPGVSSTNEKLFFGSGTQLSVL.

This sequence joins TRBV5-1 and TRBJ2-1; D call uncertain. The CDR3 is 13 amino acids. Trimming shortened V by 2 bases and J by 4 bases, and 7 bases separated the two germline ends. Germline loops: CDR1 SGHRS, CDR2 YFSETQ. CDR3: CASSFGTYNEQFF. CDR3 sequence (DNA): TGCGCCAGCAGCTTTGGCACGTACAATGAGCAGTTCTTC.

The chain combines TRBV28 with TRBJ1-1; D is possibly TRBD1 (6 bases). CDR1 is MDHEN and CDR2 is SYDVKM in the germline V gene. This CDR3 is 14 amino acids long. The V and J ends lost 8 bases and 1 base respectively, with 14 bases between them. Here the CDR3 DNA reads TGTGCCAGCTACGGGGGGCTGCCGAACACTGAAGCTTTCTTT. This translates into CASYGGLPNTEAFF.

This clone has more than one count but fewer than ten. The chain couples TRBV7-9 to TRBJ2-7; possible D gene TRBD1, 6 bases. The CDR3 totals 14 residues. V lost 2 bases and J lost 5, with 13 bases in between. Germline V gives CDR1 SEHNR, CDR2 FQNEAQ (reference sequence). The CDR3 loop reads CASSLLDSSDEQYF. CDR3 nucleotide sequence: TGTGCCAGCAGCTTACTGGACAGTTCCGACGAGCAGTACTTC.

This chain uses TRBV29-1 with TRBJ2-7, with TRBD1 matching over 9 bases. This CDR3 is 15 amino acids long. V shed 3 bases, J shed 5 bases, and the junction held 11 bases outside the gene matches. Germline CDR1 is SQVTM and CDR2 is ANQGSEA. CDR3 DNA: TGCAGCGTTGATGCTGGACAGGGGATATTCCACGAGCAGTACTTC. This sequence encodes CSVDAGQGIFHEQYF.